Listed here is a single TCR beta chain. This specimen comes from a study of control samples from healthy donors and cancer patients. J lost 4 bases, V lost 8 bases, and 14 bases had no gene match. The CDR3 totals 16 residues. In germline, CDR1 is SGHVS, CDR2 FNYEAQ. Measured with immunoSEQ multiplex PCR; TCRdb has only the in-frame clones, and not every one. The table records tens of thousands of clones, roughly nine tenths of them present only once. The chain combines TRBV7-6 with TRBJ2-1, with 7 bases aligning to TRBD2. This TCR was recovered from a man in his forties with colorectal cancer. Sample: PBMCs. The CDR3 nucleotides are TGTGCCAGCGGGGGGGGTAATGGAGTGGAATACAATGAGCAGTTCTTC. Translation: CASGGGNGVEYNEQFF.